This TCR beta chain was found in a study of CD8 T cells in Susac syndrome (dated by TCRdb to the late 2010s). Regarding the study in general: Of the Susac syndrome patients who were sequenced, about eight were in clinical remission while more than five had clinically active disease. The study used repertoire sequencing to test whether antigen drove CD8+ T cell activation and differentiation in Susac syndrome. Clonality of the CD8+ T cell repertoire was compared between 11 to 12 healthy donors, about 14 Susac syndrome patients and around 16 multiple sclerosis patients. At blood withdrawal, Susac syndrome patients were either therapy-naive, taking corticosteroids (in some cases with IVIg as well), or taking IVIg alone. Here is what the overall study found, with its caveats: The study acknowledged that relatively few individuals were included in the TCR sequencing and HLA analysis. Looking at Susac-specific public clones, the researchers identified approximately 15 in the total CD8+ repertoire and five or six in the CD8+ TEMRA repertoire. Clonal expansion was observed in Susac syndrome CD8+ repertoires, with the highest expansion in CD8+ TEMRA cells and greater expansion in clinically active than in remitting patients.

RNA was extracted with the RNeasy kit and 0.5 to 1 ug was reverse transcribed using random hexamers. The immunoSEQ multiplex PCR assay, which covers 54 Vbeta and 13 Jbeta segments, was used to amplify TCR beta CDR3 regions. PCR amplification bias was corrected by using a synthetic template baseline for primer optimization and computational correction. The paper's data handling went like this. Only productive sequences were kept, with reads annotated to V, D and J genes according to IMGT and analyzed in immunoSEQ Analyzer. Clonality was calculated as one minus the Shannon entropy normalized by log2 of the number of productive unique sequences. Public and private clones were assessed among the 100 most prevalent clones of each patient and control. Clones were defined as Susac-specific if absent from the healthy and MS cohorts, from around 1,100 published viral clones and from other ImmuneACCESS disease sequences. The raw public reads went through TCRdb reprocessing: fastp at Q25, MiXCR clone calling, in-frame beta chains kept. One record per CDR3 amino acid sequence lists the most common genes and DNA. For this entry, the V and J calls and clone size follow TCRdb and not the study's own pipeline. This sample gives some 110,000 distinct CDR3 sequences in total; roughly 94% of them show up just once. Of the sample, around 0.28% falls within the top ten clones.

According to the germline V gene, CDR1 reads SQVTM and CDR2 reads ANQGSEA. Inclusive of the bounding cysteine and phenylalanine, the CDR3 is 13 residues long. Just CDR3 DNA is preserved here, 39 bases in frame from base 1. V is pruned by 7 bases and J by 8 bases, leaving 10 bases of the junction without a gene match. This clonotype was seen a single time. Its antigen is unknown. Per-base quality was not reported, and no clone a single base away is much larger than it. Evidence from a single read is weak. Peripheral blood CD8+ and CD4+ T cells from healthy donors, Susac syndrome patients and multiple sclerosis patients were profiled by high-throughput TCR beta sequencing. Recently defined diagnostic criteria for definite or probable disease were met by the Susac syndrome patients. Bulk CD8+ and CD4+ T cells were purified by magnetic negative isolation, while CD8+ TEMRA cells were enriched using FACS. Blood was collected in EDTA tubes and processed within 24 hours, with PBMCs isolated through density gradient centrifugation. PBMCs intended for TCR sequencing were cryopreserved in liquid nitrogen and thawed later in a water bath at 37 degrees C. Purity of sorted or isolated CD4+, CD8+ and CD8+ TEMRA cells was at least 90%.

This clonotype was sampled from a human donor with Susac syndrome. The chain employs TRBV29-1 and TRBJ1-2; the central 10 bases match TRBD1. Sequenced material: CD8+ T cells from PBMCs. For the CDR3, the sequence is CSATTGGREGYTF. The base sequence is TGCAGCGCCACGACAGGGGGCCGGGAGGGCTACACCTTC.